This TCR beta chain derives from a study of blood T cell repertoires in COVID-19. Study-wide context: Nucleic acid was either cDNA or gDNA, and it came from T cells, B-cell-depleted T cells, or PBMCs.

Clones were read by immunoSEQ multiplex PCR, and TCRdb kept only the in-frame ones, dropping some. This table holds roughly 200,000 clones, approximately 83% found once. Cohorts were based on clinical histories the participants reported. Trimming took 2 bases from V and 4 from J, leaving 11 bases between them. CDR1 is LGHDT and CDR2 is YNNKEL in the germline V gene (reference sequence). This CDR3 is built from 14 residues. Sequenced material: PBMCs or T cells enriched from blood (not recorded which). The TCR sequence derives from a woman between 35 and 50 years old with acute COVID-19. This chain connects TRBV3-1 (or the pseudogene TRBV3-2) to TRBJ1-2; D remains unclear. The DNA of the CDR3 is TGTGCCAGCAGCCAACGCCCGGGAACCTATGGCTACACCTTC. Its translation is CASSQRPGTYGYTF.